This T cell receptor beta chain came from a study of blood T cells in healthy people across ages. Overall study findings and caveats: There were more naive CD4+ cells and higher diversity in long-lived donors than in aged donors.

This clonotype was counted at least ten times. Antigen specificity is unknown. One junction end disagrees with the germline gene, perhaps due to a read error. For the second PCR, which ran for about 6 to 11 cycles, a sample-barcoded 5' primer and a J-beta primer mix were used. TCRdb re-derived calls from the 5' RACE reads in MiXCR, one entry per CDR3 protein. The sample gives fewer than 950,000 distinct CDR3 sequences, around 36% of which show up once; 13% is in the top ten. Looked up from germline, CDR1 is LGHNA and CDR2 is YNFKEQ. The CDR3 runs 13 residues. This clonotype originated in a young man in good health. The specimen sequenced was blood. The chain links TRBV4-2 to TRBJ1-2; a weak D match, TRBD1 (5 bases). This CDR3 is CASSQDGGYGYTF. The CDR3 DNA is TGCGCCAGCAGCCAAGATGGGGGGTATGGCTACACCTTC.